Sequencing of this T cell receptor beta chain was carried out in a study of cytomegalovirus exposure and HLA in healthy donors. Study overall: Samples from HLA-typed donors yielded 65 million to 90 million unique TCRs in an early data release. Study-wide results and caveats: A later look showed TCR association rates differing by HLA locus, highest for DRB1 and lowest for HLA-C.

V shed 2 bases, J shed 7 bases, and the junction held 18 bases outside the gene matches. The CDR3 is made up of 20 amino acids. Per germline, CDR1 SGHRS and CDR2 YFSETQ. Of note for this clone: What it recognizes is unknown.

PCR employed 60 Vbeta and 13 Jbeta primers. Clones were sequenced by immunoSEQ multiplex PCR, and TCRdb holds only the in-frame ones, with some missing. Of about 150,000 clones listed, roughly 80% were seen once; the top ten hold approximately 4%. The TCR sequence derives from a middle-aged woman in good health and CMV-seronegative. Sample: PBMCs. The V call is TRBV5-1, the J call TRBJ2-1, with 13 nucleotides matching TRBD2. The CDR3 loop is CASSFDTSGGAHPSSNEQFF. The CDR3 region has the DNA TGCGCCAGCAGCTTTGACACTAGCGGGGGGGCCCACCCCTCGTCTAATGAGCAGTTCTTC.